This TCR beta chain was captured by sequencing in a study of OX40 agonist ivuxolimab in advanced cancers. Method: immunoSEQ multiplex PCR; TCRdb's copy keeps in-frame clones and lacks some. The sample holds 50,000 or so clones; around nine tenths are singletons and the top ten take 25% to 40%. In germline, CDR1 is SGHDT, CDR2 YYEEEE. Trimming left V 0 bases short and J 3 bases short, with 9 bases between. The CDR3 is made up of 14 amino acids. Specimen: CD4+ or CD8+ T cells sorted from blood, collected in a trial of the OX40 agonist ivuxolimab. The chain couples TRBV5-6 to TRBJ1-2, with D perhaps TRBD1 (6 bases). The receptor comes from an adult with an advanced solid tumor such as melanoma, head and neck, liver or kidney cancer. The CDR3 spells CASSLAAGDYGYTF. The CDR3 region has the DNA TGTGCCAGCAGCTTGGCCGCAGGGGACTATGGCTACACCTTC. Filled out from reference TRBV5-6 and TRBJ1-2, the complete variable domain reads DAGVTQSPTHLIKTRGQQVTLRCSPKSGHDTVSWYQQALGQGPQFIFQYYEEEERQRGNFPDRFSGHQFPNYSSELNVNALLLGDSALYLCASSLAAGDYGYTFGSGTRLTVV.